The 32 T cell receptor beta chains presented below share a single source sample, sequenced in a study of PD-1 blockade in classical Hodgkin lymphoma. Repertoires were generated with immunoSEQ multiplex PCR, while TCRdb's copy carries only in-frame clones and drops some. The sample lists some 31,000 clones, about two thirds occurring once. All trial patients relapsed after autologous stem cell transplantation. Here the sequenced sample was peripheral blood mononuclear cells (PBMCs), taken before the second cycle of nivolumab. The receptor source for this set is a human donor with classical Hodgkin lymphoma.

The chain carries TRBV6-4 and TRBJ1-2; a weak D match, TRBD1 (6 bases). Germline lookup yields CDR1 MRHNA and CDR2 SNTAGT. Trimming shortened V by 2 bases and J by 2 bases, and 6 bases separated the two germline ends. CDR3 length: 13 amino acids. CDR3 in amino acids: CASSDGQNYGYTF. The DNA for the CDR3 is TGTGCCAGCAGTGACGGACAGAACTATGGCTACACCTTC.

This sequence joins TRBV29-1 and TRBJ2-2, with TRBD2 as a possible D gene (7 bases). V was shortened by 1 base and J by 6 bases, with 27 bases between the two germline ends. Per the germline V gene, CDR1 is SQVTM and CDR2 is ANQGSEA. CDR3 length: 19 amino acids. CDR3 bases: TGCAGCGTTGAAGCTATAGGGCTGGGAGGAGGGGGGGAGGCCGGGGAGCTGTTTTTT. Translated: CSVEAIGLGGGGEAGELFF.

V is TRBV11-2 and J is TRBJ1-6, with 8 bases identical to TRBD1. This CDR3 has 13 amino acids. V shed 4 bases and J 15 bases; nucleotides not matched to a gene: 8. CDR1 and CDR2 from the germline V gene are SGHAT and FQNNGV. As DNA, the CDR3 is TGTGCCAGCAGCTCAAACCCACAGGGGGACCTCCACTTT. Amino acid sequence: CASSSNPQGDLHF.

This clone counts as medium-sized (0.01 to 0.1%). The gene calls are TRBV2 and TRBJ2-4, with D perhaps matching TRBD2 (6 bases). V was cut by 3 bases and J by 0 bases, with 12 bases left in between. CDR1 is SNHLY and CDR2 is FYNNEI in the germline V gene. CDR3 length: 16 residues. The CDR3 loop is CASSDGGDLAKNIQYF. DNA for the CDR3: TGTGCCAGCAGTGACGGGGGAGATCTAGCCAAAAACATTCAGTACTTC.

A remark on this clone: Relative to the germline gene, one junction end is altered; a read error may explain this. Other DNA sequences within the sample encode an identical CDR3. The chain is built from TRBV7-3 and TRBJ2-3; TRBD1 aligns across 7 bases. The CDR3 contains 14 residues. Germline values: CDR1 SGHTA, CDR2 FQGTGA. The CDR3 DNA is TGTGCCAGCAGCCTAAACAGGGGCACGGATACGCAGTATTTT. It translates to CASSLNRGTDTQYF.

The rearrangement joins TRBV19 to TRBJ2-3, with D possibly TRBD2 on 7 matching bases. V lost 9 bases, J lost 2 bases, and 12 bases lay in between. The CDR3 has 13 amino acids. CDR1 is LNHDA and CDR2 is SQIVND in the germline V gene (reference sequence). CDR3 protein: CARRGGNTDTQYF. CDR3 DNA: TGTGCCAGGAGGGGGGGGAACACAGATACGCAGTATTTT.

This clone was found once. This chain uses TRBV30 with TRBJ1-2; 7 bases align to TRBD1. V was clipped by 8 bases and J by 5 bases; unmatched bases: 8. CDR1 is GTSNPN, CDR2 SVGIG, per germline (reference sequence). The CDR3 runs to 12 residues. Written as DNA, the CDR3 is TGTGCCCGCGGGGGACAGATATATGGCTACACCTTC. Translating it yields CARGGQIYGYTF. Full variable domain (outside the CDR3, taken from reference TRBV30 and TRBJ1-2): SQTIHQWPATLVQPVGSPLSLECTVEGTSNPNLYWYRQAAGRGLQLLFYSVGIGQISSEVPQNLSASRPQDRQFILSSKKLLLSDSGFYLCARGGQIYGYTFGSGTRLTVV.

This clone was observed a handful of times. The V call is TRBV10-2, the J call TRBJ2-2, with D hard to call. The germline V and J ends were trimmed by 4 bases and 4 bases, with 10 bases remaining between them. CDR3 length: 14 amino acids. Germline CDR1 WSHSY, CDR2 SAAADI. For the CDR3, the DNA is TGCGCCAGCAGTGGTTACAGCAGCACCGGGGAGCTGTTTTTT. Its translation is CASSGYSSTGELFF.

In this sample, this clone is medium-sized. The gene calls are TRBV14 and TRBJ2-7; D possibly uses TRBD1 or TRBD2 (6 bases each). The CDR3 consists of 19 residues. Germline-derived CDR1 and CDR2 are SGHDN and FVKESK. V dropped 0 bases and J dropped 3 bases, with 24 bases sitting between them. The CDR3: CASSQEWGPPGAQLYEQYF. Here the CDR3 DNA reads TGTGCCAGCAGCCAAGAATGGGGACCCCCGGGGGCCCAGCTCTACGAGCAGTACTTC.

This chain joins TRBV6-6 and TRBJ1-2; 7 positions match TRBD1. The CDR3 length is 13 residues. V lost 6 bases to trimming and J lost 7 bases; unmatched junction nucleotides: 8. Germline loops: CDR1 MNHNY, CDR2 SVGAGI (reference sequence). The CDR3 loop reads CASSLDRVFGYTF. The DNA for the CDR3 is TGTGCCAGCAGCCTCGACAGGGTTTTTGGCTACACCTTC.

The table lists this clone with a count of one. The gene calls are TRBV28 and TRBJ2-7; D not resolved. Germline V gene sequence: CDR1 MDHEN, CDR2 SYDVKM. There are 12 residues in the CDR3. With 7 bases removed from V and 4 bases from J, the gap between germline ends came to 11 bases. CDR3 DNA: TGTGCCAGCAAAAACATCGGATACGAGCAGTACTTC. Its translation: CASKNIGYEQYF.

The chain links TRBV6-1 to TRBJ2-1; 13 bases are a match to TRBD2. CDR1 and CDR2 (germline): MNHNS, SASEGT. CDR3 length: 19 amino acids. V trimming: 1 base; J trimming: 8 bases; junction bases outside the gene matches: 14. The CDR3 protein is CASSEGRVRLAGGIDEQFF. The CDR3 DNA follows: TGTGCCAGCAGTGAAGGACGTGTTCGACTAGCGGGGGGTATAGATGAGCAGTTCTTC.

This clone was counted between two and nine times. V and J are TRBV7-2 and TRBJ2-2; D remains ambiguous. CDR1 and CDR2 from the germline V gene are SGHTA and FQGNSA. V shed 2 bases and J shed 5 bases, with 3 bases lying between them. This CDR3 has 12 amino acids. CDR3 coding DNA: TGTGCCAGCAGCTTATCGACCGGGGAGCTGTTTTTT. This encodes CASSLSTGELFF.

CDR3 protein: CASRGGGTYEQYF. CDR3 in DNA: TGTGCCAGCAGGGGGGGCGGGACCTACGAGCAGTACTTC. The chain joins TRBV11-2 to TRBJ2-7; perhaps D is TRBD1 or TRBD2 (6 bases each). Trimming pared 6 bases from V and 2 bases from J, leaving 11 bases between. Looked up from germline, CDR1 is SGHAT and CDR2 is FQNNGV. This CDR3 is 13 amino acids long.

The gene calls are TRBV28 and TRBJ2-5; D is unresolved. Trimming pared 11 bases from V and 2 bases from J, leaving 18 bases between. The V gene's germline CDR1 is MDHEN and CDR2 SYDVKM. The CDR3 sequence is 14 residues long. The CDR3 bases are TGTGCCTCGAGGAGAGGACCAACTCAAGAGACCCAGTACTTC. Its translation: CASRRGPTQETQYF.

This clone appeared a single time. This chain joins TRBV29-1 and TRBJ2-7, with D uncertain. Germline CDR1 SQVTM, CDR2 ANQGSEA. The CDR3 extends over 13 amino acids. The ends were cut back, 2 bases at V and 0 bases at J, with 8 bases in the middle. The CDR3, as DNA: TGCAGCGTTGAAATGGGAATCTCCTACGAGCAGTACTTC. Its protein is CSVEMGISYEQYF.

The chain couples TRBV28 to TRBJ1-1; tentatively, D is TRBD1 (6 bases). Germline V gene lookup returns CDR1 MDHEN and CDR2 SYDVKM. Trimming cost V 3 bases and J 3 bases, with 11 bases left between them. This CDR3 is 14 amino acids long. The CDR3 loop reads CASSLRGGHTEAFF. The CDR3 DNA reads TGTGCCAGCAGTTTGAGGGGGGGACACACTGAAGCTTTCTTT. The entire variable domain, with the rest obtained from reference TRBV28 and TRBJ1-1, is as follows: DVKVTQSSRYLVKRTGEKVFLECVQDMDHENMFWYRQDPGLGLRLIYFSYDVKMKEKGDIPEGYSVSREKKERFSLILESASTNQTSMYLCASSLRGGHTEAFFGQGTRLTVV.

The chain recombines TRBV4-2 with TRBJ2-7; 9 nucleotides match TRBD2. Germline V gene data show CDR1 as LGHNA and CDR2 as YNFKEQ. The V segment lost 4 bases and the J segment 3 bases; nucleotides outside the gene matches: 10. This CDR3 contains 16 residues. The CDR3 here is CASSRAGTSQNYEQYF. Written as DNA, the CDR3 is TGTGCCAGCAGCCGGGCCGGGACTAGCCAAAACTACGAGCAGTACTTC.

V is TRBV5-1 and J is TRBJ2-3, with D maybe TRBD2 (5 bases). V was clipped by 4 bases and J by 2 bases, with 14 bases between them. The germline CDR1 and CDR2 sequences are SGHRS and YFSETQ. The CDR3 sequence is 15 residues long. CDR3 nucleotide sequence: TGCGCCAGCAGCCAGACTACAGCGCCCACAGATACGCAGTATTTT. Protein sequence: CASSQTTAPTDTQYF.

The chain's CDR3 is CASRSGNSGNTIYF. CDR3 nucleotides: TGTGCCAGCAGGTCAGGCAACTCTGGAAACACCATATATTTT. This chain links TRBV6-4 with TRBJ1-3, with D unresolved. V was pared by 6 bases and J by 0 bases, with 9 bases between. The CDR3 totals 14 residues. Germline V gene sequence: CDR1 MRHNA, CDR2 SNTAGT.

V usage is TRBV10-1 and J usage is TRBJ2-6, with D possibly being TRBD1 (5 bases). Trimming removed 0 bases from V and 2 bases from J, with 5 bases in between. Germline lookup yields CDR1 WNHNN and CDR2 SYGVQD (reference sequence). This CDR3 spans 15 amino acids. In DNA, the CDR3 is TGCGCCAGCAGTGAGTCAGGGGCTGGGGCCAACGTCCTGACTTTC. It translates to CASSESGAGANVLTF.

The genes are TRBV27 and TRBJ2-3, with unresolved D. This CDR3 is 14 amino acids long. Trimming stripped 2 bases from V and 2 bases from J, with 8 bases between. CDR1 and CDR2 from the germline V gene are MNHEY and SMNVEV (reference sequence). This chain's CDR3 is CASSLARYTDTQYF. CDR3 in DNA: TGTGCCAGCAGTTTAGCCAGGTACACAGATACGCAGTATTTT.

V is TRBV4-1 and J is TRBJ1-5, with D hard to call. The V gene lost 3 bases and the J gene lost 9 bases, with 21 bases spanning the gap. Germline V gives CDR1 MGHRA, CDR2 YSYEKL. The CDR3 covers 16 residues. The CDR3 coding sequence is TGCGCCAGCAGCCATTTGGACCTGACTGAGTATCGGCCCCAGCATTTT. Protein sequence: CASSHLDLTEYRPQHF.

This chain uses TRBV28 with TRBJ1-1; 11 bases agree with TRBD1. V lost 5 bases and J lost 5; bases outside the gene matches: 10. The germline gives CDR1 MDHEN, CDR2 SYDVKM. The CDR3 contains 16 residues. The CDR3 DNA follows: TGTGCCAGCAGTCCCTGGACAGGGGGCAAGAAAACTGAAGCTTTCTTT. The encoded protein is CASSPWTGGKKTEAFF.

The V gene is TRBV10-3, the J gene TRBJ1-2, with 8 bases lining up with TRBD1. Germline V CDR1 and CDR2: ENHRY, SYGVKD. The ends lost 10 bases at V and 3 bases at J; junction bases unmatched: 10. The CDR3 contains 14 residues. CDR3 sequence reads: CASLTGDFDYGYTF. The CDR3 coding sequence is TGTGCCAGCTTGACAGGGGATTTTGACTATGGCTACACCTTC.

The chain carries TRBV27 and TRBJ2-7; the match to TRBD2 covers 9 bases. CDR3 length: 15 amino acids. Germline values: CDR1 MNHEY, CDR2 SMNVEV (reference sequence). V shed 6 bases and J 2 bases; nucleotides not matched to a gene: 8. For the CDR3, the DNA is TGTGCCAGCAGACCTTGGACTAGCGAGACCTACGAGCAGTACTTC. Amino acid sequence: CASRPWTSETYEQYF.

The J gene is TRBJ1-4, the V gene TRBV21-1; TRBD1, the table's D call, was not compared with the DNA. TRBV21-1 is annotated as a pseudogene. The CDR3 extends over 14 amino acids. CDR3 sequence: CASSVRQTNEKLFF. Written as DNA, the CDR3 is TGTGCCAGCAGCGTTCGACAGACTAATGAAAAACTGTTTTTT.

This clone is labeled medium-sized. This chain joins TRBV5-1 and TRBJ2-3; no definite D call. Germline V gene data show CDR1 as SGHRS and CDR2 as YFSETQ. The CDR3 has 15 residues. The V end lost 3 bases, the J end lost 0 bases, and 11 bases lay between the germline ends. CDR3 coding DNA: TGCGCCAGCAGCTCCTATCCGGACAGCACAGATACGCAGTATTTT. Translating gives CASSSYPDSTDTQYF.

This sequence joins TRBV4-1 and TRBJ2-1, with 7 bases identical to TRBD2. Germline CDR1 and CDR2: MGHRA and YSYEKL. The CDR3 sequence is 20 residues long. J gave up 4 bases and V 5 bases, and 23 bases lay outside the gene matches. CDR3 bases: TGCGCCAGCAGCTCCAATGGGGAGTTTACTAGGCGGGGGACGTACAATGAGCAGTTCTTC. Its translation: CASSSNGEFTRRGTYNEQFF.

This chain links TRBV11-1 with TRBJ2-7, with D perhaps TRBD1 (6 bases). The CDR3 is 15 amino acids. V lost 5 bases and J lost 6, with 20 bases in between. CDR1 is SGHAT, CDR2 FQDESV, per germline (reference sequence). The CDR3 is CASSPIQGLEGEQYF. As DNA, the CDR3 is TGTGCCAGCAGCCCAATACAGGGTTTAGAGGGCGAGCAGTACTTC. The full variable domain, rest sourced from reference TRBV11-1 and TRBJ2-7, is EAEVAQSPRYKITEKSQAVAFWCDPISGHATLYWYRQILGQGPELLVQFQDESVVDDSQLPKDRFSAERLKGVDSTLKIQPAELGDSAMYLCASSPIQGLEGEQYFGPGTRLTVT.

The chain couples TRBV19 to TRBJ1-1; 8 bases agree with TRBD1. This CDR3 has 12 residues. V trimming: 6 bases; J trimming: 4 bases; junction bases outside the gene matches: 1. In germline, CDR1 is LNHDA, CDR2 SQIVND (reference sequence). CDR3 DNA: TGTGCCAGTAGAACAGGGGGCACTGAAGCTTTCTTT. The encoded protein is CASRTGGTEAFF.

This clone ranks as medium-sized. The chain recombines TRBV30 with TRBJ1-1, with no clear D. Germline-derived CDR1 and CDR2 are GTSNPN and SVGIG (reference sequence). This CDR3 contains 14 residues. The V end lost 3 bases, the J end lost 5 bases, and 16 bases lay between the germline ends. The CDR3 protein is CAWRSSPAGTEAFF. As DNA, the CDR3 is TGTGCCTGGAGGTCCTCGCCCGCCGGGACTGAAGCTTTCTTT.